The 2 T cell receptor beta chains given below trace back to one sample, sequenced in a study of beta chain features in type 1 diabetes. Their recognized antigens are unknown. Findings and caveats of the study: Shortening of TCRB CDR3s, moderate but significant, appeared in all four CD4+ subsets of Type 1 diabetes patients.

All of the isolated RNA was reverse transcribed, so expressed TCRB transcripts were sequenced. Produced via immunoSEQ multiplex PCR; TCRdb's table is partial and in-frame only. There are roughly 150,000 clones in the sample; approximately 8.1% occur only once, and roughly 0.97% lies in the top ten. The specimen sequenced was central memory CD4+ T cells from blood. The receptors derive from a woman aged 40 to 50 with type 1 diabetes.

V and J are TRBV4-3 and TRBJ1-5; no definite D call. V lost 5 bases to trimming and J lost 5 bases, with 10 bases between them. The CDR3 is made up of 13 amino acids. The germline V gene encodes CDR1 LGHNA and CDR2 YSLEER. The CDR3 nucleotides read TGCGCCAGCAGCGCGGGGAGGGATCAGCCCCAGCATTTT. Residues: CASSAGRDQPQHF.

This clone was seen only a few times. The chain joins TRBV6-6 to TRBJ1-4; D is perhaps TRBD1 (6 bases). There are 13 residues in the CDR3. V was clipped by 7 bases and J by 7 bases, with 13 bases between them. In germline, CDR1 is MNHNY, CDR2 SVGAGI (reference sequence). The CDR3, as DNA: TGTGCCAGCACTCCCCAGGGGCCTGAAAAACTGTTTTTT. It encodes CASTPQGPEKLFF.